One sample yielded the 3 T cell receptor beta chains listed below, sequenced in a study of blood T cell repertoires in COVID-19. Clones were sequenced by immunoSEQ multiplex PCR, and TCRdb holds only the in-frame ones, with some missing. This sample has approximately 250,000 clones, with 65% to 90% found just once. Sequenced: peripheral blood. Receptor source: a woman between 45 and 60 years old with acute or convalescent COVID-19.

This chain connects TRBV5-4 to TRBJ1-1; no clear D gene. This CDR3 region has 12 residues. CDR1 is SGHNT and CDR2 is YYREEE in the germline V gene (reference sequence). Trimming took 4 bases from V and 7 from J, leaving 11 bases between them. The CDR3 bases are TGTGCCAGCAGCAATCACGGGGATGAAGCTTTCTTT. It translates to CASSNHGDEAFF.

This clone was picked up one time. V gene TRBV15 combines with J gene TRBJ2-7, with D possibly being TRBD1 (6 bases). Trimming stripped 0 bases from V and 2 bases from J, with 11 bases between. The CDR3 covers 15 residues. The V gene's germline CDR1 is LNHNV and CDR2 YYDKDF (reference sequence). In DNA form, the CDR3 reads TGTGCCACCAGCAGAGATTTGGGACACACCTACGAGCAGTACTTC. It encodes CATSRDLGHTYEQYF.

In its sample, this clone was seen once. This chain uses TRBV9 with TRBJ2-2; 8 nucleotides agree with TRBD1. This CDR3 region has 15 residues. Germline CDR1 is SGDLS and CDR2 is YYNGEE. The junction had 3 bases not matched to a gene; V was cut back by 3 bases and J by 2 bases. For the CDR3, the DNA is TGTGCCAGCAGCGGGACAGGGTTCAACACCGGGGAGCTGTTTTTT. It is translated as CASSGTGFNTGELFF.